This T cell receptor (beta chain) is drawn from a study of neurological immune-mediated disorders. TCRdb recomputed calls from the 5' RACE reads with MiXCR, one row per CDR3 protein. The data contain around 49,000 distinct CDR3 sequences, 10% of them singletons. Time point of the sample: longitudinal time-point 1 (baseline). This clonotype has a count of ten or more. The sequence was obtained from a woman in her 40s in good health. The sample was PBMCs.

The DNA for the CDR3 is TGTGCCAGCAGACAGACAGGGGGCAGGGATCAGCCCCAGCATTTT. This sequence encodes CASRQTGGRDQPQHF. The chain has TRBV7-2 and TRBJ1-5; TRBD1 matches at 10 bases. The CDR3 spans 15 residues. The germline gives CDR1 SGHTA, CDR2 FQGNSA. V gave up 6 bases and J gave up 5 bases; unmatched junction bases: 7.